What follows are 28 T cell receptor beta chains derived from one specimen sequenced in a study of cytomegalovirus exposure and HLA in healthy donors. The PCR ran on 60 Vbeta and 13 Jbeta primers. Generated by immunoSEQ multiplex PCR, the TCRdb table keeps only in-frame clones and is missing some. This sample has some 130,000 clones; 70% to 80% occur once, and the top ten carry roughly 2%. What was sequenced was PBMCs. The receptors shown here come from an older woman in good health and CMV-seropositive.

The chain employs TRBV5-6 and TRBJ2-5; 10 positions match TRBD1. Germline values: CDR1 SGHDT, CDR2 YYEEEE. Trimming cost V 4 bases and J 3 bases; bases outside gene matches: 3. CDR3 length: 14 residues. CDR3 residues: CASSAGTGEETQYF. The DNA for the CDR3 is TGTGCCAGCAGCGCCGGGACAGGGGAAGAGACCCAGTACTTC.

The chain links TRBV5-6 to TRBJ2-2; TRBD1 agrees at 10 bases. CDR3 length: 16 amino acids. V trimming: 4 bases; J trimming: 2 bases; junction bases outside the gene matches: 5. Germline V gene sequence: CDR1 SGHDT, CDR2 YYEEEE. Here the CDR3 reads CASSPRDRGNTGELFF. The CDR3 region has the DNA TGTGCCAGCAGCCCCCGGGACAGGGGAAACACCGGGGAGCTGTTTTTT.

The genes are TRBV28 and TRBJ2-7, with D tentatively TRBD1 (6 bases). The ends were cut back, 6 bases at V and 4 bases at J, with 16 bases in the middle. The CDR3 runs 14 residues. Germline V gene sequence: CDR1 MDHEN, CDR2 SYDVKM. The CDR3 loop is CASSSGTLIYEQYF. The DNA of the CDR3 is TGTGCCAGCAGCTCCGGGACACTAATATACGAGCAGTACTTC.

J is TRBJ2-2 and V is TRBV5-1; possible D gene TRBD1, 5 bases. The CDR3 is made up of 15 amino acids. The germline CDR1 and CDR2 sequences are SGHRS and YFSETQ. The germline V and J ends were trimmed by 1 base and 6 bases, with 13 bases remaining between them. The CDR3 DNA reads as TGCGCCAGCAGCTTGTTTCAGGGCAAGGCCGGGGAGCTGTTTTTT. Translated: CASSLFQGKAGELFF. The full variable domain, its missing parts supplied by reference TRBV5-1 and TRBJ2-2, is KAGVTQTPRYLIKTRGQQVTLSCSPISGHRSVSWYQQTPGQGLQFLFEYFSETQRNKGNFPGRFSGRQFSNSRSEMNVSTLELGDSALYLCASSLFQGKAGELFFGEGSRLTVL.

The J gene is TRBJ2-2, the V gene TRBV15, with 7 bases that match TRBD1. V shed 4 bases and J 4 bases; nucleotides not matched to a gene: 3. The CDR3 extends over 14 amino acids. CDR1 is LNHNV, CDR2 YYDKDF, per germline (reference sequence). CDR3 in amino acids: CATSKRDSTGELFF. CDR3 sequence (DNA): TGTGCCACCAGCAAAAGGGACAGCACCGGGGAGCTGTTTTTT.

This clone was observed a few times. CDR3 amino acids: CASSRDSTSYEQYF. CDR3 sequence (DNA): TGCGCCAGCAGCCGGGACTCGACCTCCTACGAGCAGTACTTC. The chain joins TRBV10-1 to TRBJ2-7; D may be TRBD2 (6 bases). The CDR3 length is 14 residues. V was trimmed by 6 bases and J by 0 bases, leaving 12 bases between them. Looked up from germline, CDR1 is WNHNN and CDR2 is SYGVQD (reference sequence).

This chain links TRBV2 with TRBJ2-3; 13 positions agree with TRBD2. Trimming took 5 bases from V and 4 from J; bases not matched to a gene: 6. Germline CDR1 and CDR2: SNHLY and FYNNEI. The CDR3 contains 16 residues. CDR3 region: CASSLGLAGVSDTQYF. In DNA form, the CDR3 reads TGTGCCAGCAGTCTAGGACTAGCGGGAGTCTCAGATACGCAGTATTTT.

This clone showed up just a few times. The chain uses TRBV5-1 and TRBJ1-2; 9 bases line up with TRBD1. The CDR3 is made up of 14 amino acids. Germline V gives CDR1 SGHRS, CDR2 YFSETQ. V was clipped by 5 bases and J by 5 bases; unmatched bases: 7. CDR3 bases: TGCGCCAGCAGTGAGACAGGGGGTGGGTATGGCTACACCTTC. It codes for CASSETGGGYGYTF.

As DNA, the CDR3 is TGCGCCAGCAGACTTGGGACAGGAAGCAATCAGCCCCAGCATTTT. Its translation: CASRLGTGSNQPQHF. This sequence joins TRBV5-1 and TRBJ1-5, with TRBD1 matching over 8 bases. The CDR3 contains 15 residues. Germline values: CDR1 SGHRS, CDR2 YFSETQ. J gave up 1 base and V 5 bases, and 5 bases lay outside the gene matches.

This chain links TRBV11-2 with TRBJ2-2; the match to TRBD2 covers 7 bases. V gave up 5 bases and J gave up 2 bases; unmatched junction bases: 5. The CDR3 is 15 residues long. Germline V gene lookup returns CDR1 SGHAT and CDR2 FQNNGV. This chain's CDR3 is CASSRTGLNTGELFF. DNA of the CDR3: TGTGCCAGCAGCCGGACGGGACTAAACACCGGGGAGCTGTTTTTT.

V usage is TRBV18 and J usage is TRBJ2-7; 8 bases are shared with TRBD1. The CDR3 totals 16 residues. Per the germline V gene, CDR1 is KGHSH and CDR2 is LQKENI. V trimming: 3 bases; J trimming: 2 bases; junction bases outside the gene matches: 9. Written as DNA, the CDR3 is TGTGCCAGCTCACCCCCAACAGGGGGTGCCCCCTACGAGCAGTACTTC. The encoded protein is CASSPPTGGAPYEQYF.

This clone occurred a few times. This chain uses TRBV28 with TRBJ1-2; TRBD1 is a possible D gene (6 bases). Trimming took off 7 bases at V and 8 bases at J, with 11 bases between the two ends. Germline V gene lookup returns CDR1 MDHEN and CDR2 SYDVKM. The CDR3 has 11 amino acids. The CDR3 loop reads CASTGQGGYTF. The CDR3 DNA follows: TGTGCCAGCACAGGCCAGGGGGGCTACACCTTC.

In this sample, this clone turned up a few times. J is TRBJ1-5 and V is TRBV19; D possibly corresponds to TRBD1 (6 bases). The CDR3 loop spans 14 amino acids. Germline CDR1 is LNHDA and CDR2 is SQIVND (reference sequence). Trimming removed 7 bases at V and 3 bases at J, with 13 bases between. The CDR3 spells CASNSGDPNQPQHF. CDR3 coding DNA: TGTGCCAGTAATTCAGGGGATCCCAATCAGCCCCAGCATTTT.

The J gene is TRBJ2-7, the V gene TRBV18; 7 positions match TRBD1. The CDR3 consists of 17 residues. V trimming: 3 bases; J trimming: 2 bases; junction bases outside the gene matches: 13. The germline gives CDR1 KGHSH, CDR2 LQKENI. The CDR3 sequence is CASSPIGTGQMTYEQYF. For the CDR3, the DNA is TGTGCCAGCTCACCGATCGGGACGGGACAGATGACCTACGAGCAGTACTTC.

This clone came up a few times. This chain connects TRBV5-1 to TRBJ2-3; TRBD2 agrees at 7 bases. Per germline, CDR1 SGHRS and CDR2 YFSETQ. Trimming at V came to 5 bases and at J to 8 bases, leaving 5 bases not matched to a gene. The CDR3 runs to 12 residues. CDR3 coding DNA: TGCGCCAGCAGGTTATCGGGAGGTACGCAGTATTTT. This codes for CASRLSGGTQYF.

This rearrangement joins TRBV28 to TRBJ1-1; D gene ambiguous. V lost 6 bases, J lost 0 bases, and 11 bases lay in between. Germline V CDR1 and CDR2: MDHEN, SYDVKM. The CDR3 runs to 14 residues. CDR3 in DNA: TGTGCCAGCAGCAAACCAGTAATGAACACTGAAGCTTTCTTT. It is translated as CASSKPVMNTEAFF.

V and J are TRBV7-2 and TRBJ2-7; D is ambiguous. The CDR3 has 14 amino acids. Trimming left V 5 bases short and J 3 bases short, with 14 bases between. Germline-derived CDR1 and CDR2 are SGHTA and FQGNSA. The CDR3 region is CASSPALPSYEQYF. The CDR3, as DNA: TGTGCCAGCAGCCCGGCCCTTCCTAGCTACGAGCAGTACTTC.

CDR3 in amino acids: CASSSGLGPYEQYF. The CDR3 DNA sequence: TGTGCCAGCAGCTCCGGACTAGGACCCTACGAGCAGTACTTC. The chain employs TRBV5-4 and TRBJ2-7, with TRBD2 matching 7 bases. Per germline, CDR1 SGHNT and CDR2 YYREEE (reference sequence). The CDR3 extends over 14 amino acids. With V trimmed by 3 bases and J by 2 bases, 5 bases remained unmatched.

The gene calls are TRBV9 and TRBJ1-2; 10 nucleotides match TRBD1. CDR1 SGDLS and CDR2 YYNGEE come from the germline V gene. Trimming removed 0 bases from V and 8 bases from J; junction bases left unmatched: 4. The CDR3 sequence is 14 residues long. Here the CDR3 reads CASSVGGTGEGYTF. The CDR3, as DNA: TGTGCCAGCAGCGTAGGGGGGACAGGGGAAGGCTACACCTTC.

This clone was observed a few times. This chain links TRBV11-3 with TRBJ1-2; a possible D gene is TRBD1 (5 bases). Per the germline V gene, CDR1 is SGHNT and CDR2 is YENEEA. The CDR3 has 13 amino acids. Between the trimmed V and J ends, which lost 0 bases and 7 bases, there was a span of 9 bases. The CDR3 coding sequence is TGTGCCAGCAGCTTAGATGGCGGGGCTGGCTACACCTTC. It specifies CASSLDGGAGYTF.

DNA for the CDR3: TGTGCCAGCAGCGCGAGCCGTGACAGCCATCCCTATGGCTACACCTTC. Its protein product is CASSASRDSHPYGYTF. The rearrangement links TRBV9 to TRBJ1-2, with D possibly TRBD1 on 5 matching bases. Germline-derived CDR1 and CDR2 are SGDLS and YYNGEE. The CDR3 sequence is 16 residues long. Deletions cut 3 bases from V and 4 bases from J, with 19 bases between.

The chain couples TRBV27 to TRBJ2-7, with TRBD2 identical over 13 bases. The J segment lost 6 bases and the V segment lost 5 bases, leaving 10 bases of the junction unmatched. Germline values: CDR1 MNHEY, CDR2 SMNVEV (reference sequence). The CDR3 spans 16 residues. DNA for the CDR3: TGTGCCAGCAGTCCGGGGACTAGCGGGACGTACGGCGAGCAGTACTTC. Translating it yields CASSPGTSGTYGEQYF.

This chain links TRBV6-5 with TRBJ2-5, with 7 bases identical to TRBD2. Germline V gene lookup returns CDR1 MNHEY and CDR2 SVGAGI. This CDR3 region has 14 residues. The V and J ends lost 2 bases and 4 bases, in that order; junction bases with no gene match: 4. CDR3 in amino acids: CASSYRVAGETQYF. For the CDR3, the DNA is TGTGCCAGCAGTTACAGGGTAGCGGGAGAGACCCAGTACTTC.

This clone was seen more than once but under ten times. V is TRBV7-3 and J is TRBJ2-1, with 7 bases aligning to TRBD2. V gave up 2 bases and J gave up 7 bases; unmatched junction bases: 8. The CDR3 contains 15 residues. Germline V gene sequence: CDR1 SGHTA, CDR2 FQGTGA. CDR3 sequence reads: CASSLRGRAGNEQFF. For the CDR3, the DNA is TGTGCCAGCAGCTTACGAGGGAGGGCTGGTAATGAGCAGTTCTTC.

The chain links TRBV27 to TRBJ2-5; D remains ambiguous. Trimming left V 2 bases short and J 5 bases short, with 15 bases between. There are 15 residues in the CDR3. The V gene's germline CDR1 is MNHEY and CDR2 SMNVEV (reference sequence). The CDR3, as DNA: TGTGCCAGCAGTTTAGGGTTAGGAGAGTGGGAGACCCAGTACTTC. Protein: CASSLGLGEWETQYF.

This rearrangement joins TRBV29-1 to TRBJ2-2; TRBD2 might be the D (5 bases). Germline CDR1 reads SQVTM; CDR2 reads ANQGSEA. Trimming stripped 7 bases from V and 7 bases from J, with 16 bases between. CDR3 size: 13 residues. The CDR3 loop is CSAGHGLFGELFF. The DNA of the CDR3 is TGCAGCGCCGGTCACGGACTTTTCGGGGAGCTGTTTTTT.

The rearrangement links TRBV28 to TRBJ1-1, with D tentatively TRBD1 (5 bases). Germline CDR1 MDHEN, CDR2 SYDVKM. The CDR3 sequence is 15 residues long. Between the trimmed V and J ends, which lost 10 bases and 5 bases, there was a span of 23 bases. CDR3 in DNA: TGTGCCACCGAGCGTATGAAGGGGTCGAGTACTGAAGCTTTCTTT. Translating it yields CATERMKGSSTEAFF.

The rearrangement joins TRBV6-5 to TRBJ1-1; D gene uncertain. Germline values: CDR1 MNHEY, CDR2 SVGAGI. The CDR3 spans 16 residues. V lost 4 bases and J 5 bases, leaving 20 bases between the germline ends. In nucleotides, the CDR3 is TGTGCCAGCAGTTCCAGAGGACTCGGGGTAGAGACTGAAGCTTTCTTT. Translation gives CASSSRGLGVETEAFF.